This T cell receptor (beta chain) comes out of a study of T cells in Graves' hyperthyroidism and ophthalmopathy. This CDR3 region has 16 residues. With V trimmed by 8 bases and J by 1 base, 9 bases remained unmatched. The germline gives CDR1 MNHEY, CDR2 SMNVEV (reference sequence). In this sample, this clonotype turned up many times. Amplification targeted TCR beta CDR3 regions from RNA transcripts. HTBI primers were used for first-round RT-PCR of the TCR CDR3. TCRdb reprocessed the multiplex PCR reads with MiXCR, giving one entry per CDR3 protein. The data show roughly 570,000 distinct CDR3 sequences, roughly 14% seen once.

The TCR originated in a woman under 40 with Graves' hyperthyroidism. This rearrangement joins TRBV27 to TRBJ2-7; 12 bases fit TRBD2. Sequencing was carried out using blood. DNA for the CDR3: TGTGCCAGCGGCCTAGCGGGAGGGCTTCAGTCCTACGAGCAGTACTTC. This sequence encodes CASGLAGGLQSYEQYF.